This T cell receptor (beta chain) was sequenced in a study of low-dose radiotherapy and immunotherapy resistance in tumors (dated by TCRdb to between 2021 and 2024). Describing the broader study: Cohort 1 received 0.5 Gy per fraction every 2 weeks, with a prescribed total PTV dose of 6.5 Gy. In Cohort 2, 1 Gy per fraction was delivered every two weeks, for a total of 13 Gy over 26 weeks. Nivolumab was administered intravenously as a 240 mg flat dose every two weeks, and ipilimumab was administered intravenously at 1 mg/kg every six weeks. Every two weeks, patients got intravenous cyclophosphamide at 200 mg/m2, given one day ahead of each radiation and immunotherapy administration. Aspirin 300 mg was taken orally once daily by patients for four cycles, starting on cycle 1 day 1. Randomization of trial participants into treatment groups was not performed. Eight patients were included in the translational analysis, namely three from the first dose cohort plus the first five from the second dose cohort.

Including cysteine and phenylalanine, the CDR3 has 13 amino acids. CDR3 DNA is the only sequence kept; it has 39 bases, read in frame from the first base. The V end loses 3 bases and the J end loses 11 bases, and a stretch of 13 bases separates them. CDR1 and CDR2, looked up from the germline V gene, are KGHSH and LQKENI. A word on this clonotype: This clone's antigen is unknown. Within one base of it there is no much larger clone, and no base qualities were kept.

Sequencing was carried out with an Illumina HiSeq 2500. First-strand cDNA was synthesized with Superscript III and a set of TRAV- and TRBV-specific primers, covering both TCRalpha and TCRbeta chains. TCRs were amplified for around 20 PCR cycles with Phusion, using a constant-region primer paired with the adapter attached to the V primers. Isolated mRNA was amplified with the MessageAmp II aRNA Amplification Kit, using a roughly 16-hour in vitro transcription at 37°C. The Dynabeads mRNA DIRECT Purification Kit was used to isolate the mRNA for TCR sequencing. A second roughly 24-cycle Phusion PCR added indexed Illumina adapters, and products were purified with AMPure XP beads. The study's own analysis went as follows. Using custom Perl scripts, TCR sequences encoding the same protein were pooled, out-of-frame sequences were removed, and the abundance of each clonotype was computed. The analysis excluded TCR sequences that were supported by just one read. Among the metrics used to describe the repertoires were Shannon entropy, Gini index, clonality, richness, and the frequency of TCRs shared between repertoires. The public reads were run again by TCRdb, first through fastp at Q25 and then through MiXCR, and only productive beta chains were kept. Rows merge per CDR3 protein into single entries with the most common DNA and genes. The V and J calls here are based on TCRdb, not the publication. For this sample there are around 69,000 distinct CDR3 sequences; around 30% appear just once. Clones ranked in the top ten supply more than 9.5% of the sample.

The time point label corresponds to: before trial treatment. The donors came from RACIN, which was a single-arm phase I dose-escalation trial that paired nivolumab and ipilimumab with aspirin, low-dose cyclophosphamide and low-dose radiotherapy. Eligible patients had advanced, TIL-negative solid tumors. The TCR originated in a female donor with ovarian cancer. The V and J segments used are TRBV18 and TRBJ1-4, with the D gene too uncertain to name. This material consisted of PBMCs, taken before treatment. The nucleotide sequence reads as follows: TGTGCCAGCTCACCCGGTCGAAGGGAGAAACTGTTTTTT. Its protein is CASSPGRREKLFF.